The entry that follows covers one T cell receptor (beta chain) sequence. The data are from a study of cytomegalovirus exposure and HLA in healthy donors. Across the whole study: Caucasian-associated ancestry cluster membership applied to over 80% of around 400 genotyped donors.

CDR1 is LGHNA, CDR2 YSLEER, per germline. CDR3 size: 18 residues. Trimming stripped 0 bases from V and 2 bases from J, with 16 bases between. Vbeta (60) and Jbeta (13) primers were used in the PCR. TCRdb's table, derived via immunoSEQ multiplex PCR, lists solely in-frame clones and lacks some. The top ten clones hold roughly 5% of a sample with 200,000 to 250,000 clones, roughly 82% of them seen once. Material for sequencing was PBMCs. The TCR sequence derives from a woman between 40 and 50 years old in good health and CMV-seropositive. The chain carries TRBV4-3 and TRBJ2-2; possible D gene TRBD2, 7 bases. CDR3 DNA sequence: TGCGCCAGCAGCCAAGATTGGAGAGGGGGGGCAAACACCGGGGAGCTGTTTTTT. Its protein product is CASSQDWRGGANTGELFF.